This record covers a single TCR beta chain. What it binds is not known. The data originate from a study of T cell responses to AZD1222 COVID-19 vaccine. Looking at the study overall: Both about-4-week and about-12-week second-dose recipients were combined. Study results and caveats: There were mostly white British donors and more females than males, and clonal diversity was possibly underestimated.

There are 16 residues in the CDR3. CDR1 and CDR2 from the germline V gene are LNHNV and YYDKDF (reference sequence). V was shortened by 0 bases and J by 1 base, with 10 bases between the two germline ends. TCRdb keeps only in-frame clones here, not all; method: immunoSEQ multiplex PCR. The sample comprises about 130,000 clones, approximately 90% of which are singletons, and about 22% rests with the top ten. The source of this sequence is an adult in good health. Sequencing was performed on peripheral blood, taken on day 0 of AZD1222 vaccination. The V and J genes are TRBV15 and TRBJ1-3, with D perhaps matching TRBD1 (5 bases). The CDR3 here is CATSREVTASGNTIYF. DNA of the CDR3: TGTGCCACCAGCAGAGAAGTGACAGCGTCTGGAAACACCATATATTTT.